These 10 T cell receptor beta chains were all obtained from the same sample, sequenced in a study of blood T cells in healthy people across ages. Alongside a J-beta primer mix, a sample-barcoded 5' primer served in a second PCR lasting about 7 to 12 cycles. TCRdb reprocessed the 5' RACE reads via MiXCR and lists one record per CDR3 protein. The table lists hundreds of thousands of distinct CDR3 sequences, 53% of them singletons. Sequencing was done on a sample of blood. The receptors were gathered from a man older than 75 in good health.

CDR3 nucleotides: TGTGCCATCAGTGGGAGCGGGACAGGGGGGGGTGAGCAGTTCTTC. As protein: CAISGSGTGGGEQFF. The chain recombines TRBV10-3 with TRBJ2-1; TRBD1 matches 11 bases. V dropped 4 bases and J dropped 9; count of bases not matched to a gene: 8. Germline assignment: CDR1 ENHRY and CDR2 SYGVKD. CDR3 size: 15 residues.

V and J are TRBV7-2 and TRBJ2-7; D is uncertain. The CDR3 runs 15 residues. Trimming removed 0 bases at V and 1 base at J, with 10 bases between. Germline V CDR1 and CDR2: SGHTA, FQGNSA. As DNA, the CDR3 is TGTGCCAGCAGCTTAGCGCCCTTACAGTCCTACGAGCAGTACTTC. It is translated as CASSLAPLQSYEQYF.

This clonotype was observed a single time. Germline and junction disagree at one end, which may indicate a read error. The chain carries TRBV7-2 and TRBJ1-2; D uncertain. This CDR3 region has 13 residues. The germline CDR1 and CDR2 sequences are SGHTA and FQGNSA. The CDR3 sequence is CVSSLGPLYGYTF. CDR3 DNA sequence: TGTGTCAGCAGCTTAGGCCCCCTATATGGCTACACCTTC.

This chain uses TRBV24-1 with TRBJ2-3, with 13 bases that match TRBD2. The length of the CDR3 is 18 residues. V was pared by 1 base and J by 4 bases, with 7 bases of the junction left unmatched. Germline CDR1 reads KGHDR; CDR2 reads SFDVKD. The DNA of the CDR3 is TGTGCCACCAGTGATTTCGGACTAGCGGGAGTTCTCGCAGATACGCAGTATTTT. Encoded protein: CATSDFGLAGVLADTQYF.

The genes are TRBV5-1 and TRBJ2-2; no clear D gene. The CDR3 length is 17 residues. Per the germline V gene, CDR1 is SGHRS and CDR2 is YFSETQ. Deletions cut 2 bases from V and 0 bases from J, with 14 bases between. CDR3 in DNA: TGCGCCAGCAGCTTTTTTATTCAGCAGACGAACACCGGGGAGCTGTTTTTT. It codes for CASSFFIQQTNTGELFF.

V is TRBV6-6 and J is TRBJ1-2, with D possibly being TRBD1 (5 bases). Germline assignment: CDR1 MNHNY and CDR2 SVGAGI (reference sequence). The V end lost 6 bases, the J end lost 6 bases, and 14 bases lay between the germline ends. The CDR3 runs to 13 residues. Written as DNA, the CDR3 is TGTGCCAGCAGGGACGTGGGGCTCGATGGCTACACCTTC. This sequence encodes CASRDVGLDGYTF.

Concerning this clonotype itself: A read error may be the cause here, since a much bigger clone is one base away. This chain's CDR3 is CASSGIGGNSYGYTF. In DNA form, the CDR3 reads TGTGCCAGCAGTGGAATAGGGGGGAATAGCTATGGCTACACCTTC. This chain joins TRBV6-1 and TRBJ1-2; weak D call: TRBD1 (6 bases). The CDR3 runs to 15 residues. Germline loops: CDR1 MNHNS, CDR2 SASEGT. Trimming stripped 4 bases from V and 4 bases from J, with 16 bases between.

The chain joins TRBV10-3 to TRBJ2-7, with D perhaps matching TRBD1 (5 bases). There are 14 residues in the CDR3. The germline gives CDR1 ENHRY, CDR2 SYGVKD. V lost 5 bases and J 5 bases, leaving 16 bases between the germline ends. CDR3 in amino acids: CAISSLQGGNEQYF. DNA of the CDR3: TGTGCCATCAGTTCTCTCCAGGGTGGAAACGAGCAGTACTTC.

The chain has TRBV20-1 and TRBJ2-7; either TRBD1 or TRBD2 may supply D (5 bases each). The CDR3 has 14 amino acids. The V and J ends lost 3 bases and 0 bases respectively, with 12 bases between them. Germline assignment: CDR1 DFQATT and CDR2 SNEGSKA (reference sequence). The CDR3 reads CSASGSGSSYEQYF. The CDR3 DNA reads TGCAGTGCTAGTGGGTCAGGGAGCTCCTACGAGCAGTACTTC.

Only one count was recorded for this clonotype. The chain is built from TRBV3-1 and TRBJ2-7, with 14 bases lining up with TRBD2. Trimming took 0 bases from V and 4 from J; bases not matched to a gene: 11. The germline V gene has CDR1 LGHDT and CDR2 YNNKEL (reference sequence). This CDR3 has 19 residues. DNA for the CDR3: TGTGCCAGCAGCCAAGAGGATGCGGGACTAGCGGGAGTTCGATACGAGCAGTACTTC. Translated: CASSQEDAGLAGVRYEQYF.